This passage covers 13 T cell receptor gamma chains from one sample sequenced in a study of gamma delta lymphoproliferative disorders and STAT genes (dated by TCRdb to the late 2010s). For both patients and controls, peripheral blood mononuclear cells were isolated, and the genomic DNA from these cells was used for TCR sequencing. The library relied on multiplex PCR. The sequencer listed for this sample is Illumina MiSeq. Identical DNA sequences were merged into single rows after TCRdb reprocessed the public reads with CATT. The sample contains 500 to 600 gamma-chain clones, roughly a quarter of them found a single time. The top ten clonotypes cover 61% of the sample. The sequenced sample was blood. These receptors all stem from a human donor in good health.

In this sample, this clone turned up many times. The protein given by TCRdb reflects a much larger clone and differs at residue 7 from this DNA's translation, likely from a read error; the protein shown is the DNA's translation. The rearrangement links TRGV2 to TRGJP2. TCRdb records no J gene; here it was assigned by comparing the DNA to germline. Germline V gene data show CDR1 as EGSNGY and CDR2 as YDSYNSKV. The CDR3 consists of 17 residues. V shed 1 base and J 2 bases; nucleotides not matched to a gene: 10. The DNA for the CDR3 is TGTGCCACCTGGGACGGACCAGGATTCAGTAGTGATTGGATCAAGACGTTT. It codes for CATWDGPGFSSDWIKTF.

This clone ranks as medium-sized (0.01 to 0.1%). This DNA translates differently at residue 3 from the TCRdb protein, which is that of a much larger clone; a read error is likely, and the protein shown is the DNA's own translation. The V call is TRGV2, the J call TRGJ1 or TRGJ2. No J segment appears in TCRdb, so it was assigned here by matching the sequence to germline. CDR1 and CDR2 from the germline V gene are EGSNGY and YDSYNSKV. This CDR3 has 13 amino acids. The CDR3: CAAWDGVYYKKLF. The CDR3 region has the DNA TGTGCCGCCTGGGACGGGGTTTATTATAAGAAACTCTTT.

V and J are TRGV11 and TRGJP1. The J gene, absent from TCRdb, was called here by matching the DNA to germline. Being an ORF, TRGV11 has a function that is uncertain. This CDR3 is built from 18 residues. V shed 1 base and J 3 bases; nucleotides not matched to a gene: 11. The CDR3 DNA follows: TGTGCCTGCTGGATTAGGCAGGGGATCGGGTCCACTGGTTGGTTCAAGATATTT. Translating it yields CACWIRQGIGSTGWFKIF.

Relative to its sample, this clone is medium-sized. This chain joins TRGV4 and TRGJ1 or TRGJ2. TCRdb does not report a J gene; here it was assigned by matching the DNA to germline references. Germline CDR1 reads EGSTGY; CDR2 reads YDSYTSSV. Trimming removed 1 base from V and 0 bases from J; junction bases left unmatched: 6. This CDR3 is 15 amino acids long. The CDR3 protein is CATWDGPLNYYKKLF. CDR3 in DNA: TGTGCCACCTGGGATGGCCCCCTGAATTATTATAAGAAACTCTTT.

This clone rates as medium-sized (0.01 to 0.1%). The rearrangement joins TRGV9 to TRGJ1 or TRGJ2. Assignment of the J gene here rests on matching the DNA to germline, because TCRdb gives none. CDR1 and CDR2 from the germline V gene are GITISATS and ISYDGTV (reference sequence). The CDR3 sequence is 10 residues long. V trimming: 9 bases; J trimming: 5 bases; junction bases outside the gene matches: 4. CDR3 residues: CALADYKKLF. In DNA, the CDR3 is TGTGCCTTGGCTGATTATAAGAAACTCTTT.

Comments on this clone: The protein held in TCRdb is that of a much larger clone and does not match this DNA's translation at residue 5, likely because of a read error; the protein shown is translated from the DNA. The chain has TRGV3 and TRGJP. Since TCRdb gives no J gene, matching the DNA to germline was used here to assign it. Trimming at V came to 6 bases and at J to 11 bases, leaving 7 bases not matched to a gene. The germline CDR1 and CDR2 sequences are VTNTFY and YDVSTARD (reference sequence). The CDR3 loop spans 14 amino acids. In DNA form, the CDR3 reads TGTGCCACCTGGTTTGAGGTGGGCAAAAAAATCAAGGTATTT. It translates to CATWFEVGKKIKVF.

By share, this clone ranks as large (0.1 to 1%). As DNA, the CDR3 is TGTGCCTGCTGGATTCGGGGGGTGAAACTCTTT. Residues: CACWIRGVKLF. This chain links TRGV11 with TRGJ1 or TRGJ2. As TCRdb names no J gene, one was assigned here on the basis of a DNA match to germline. TRGV11 is classed as an ORF, of uncertain function. CDR3 size: 11 residues. J was trimmed by 12 bases and V by 6 bases; bases with no gene match: 8.

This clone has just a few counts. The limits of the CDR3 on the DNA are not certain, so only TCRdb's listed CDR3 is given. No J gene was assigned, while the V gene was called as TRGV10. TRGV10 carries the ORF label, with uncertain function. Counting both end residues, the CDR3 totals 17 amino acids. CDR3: CAAWAWWGNSLAVEQHF.

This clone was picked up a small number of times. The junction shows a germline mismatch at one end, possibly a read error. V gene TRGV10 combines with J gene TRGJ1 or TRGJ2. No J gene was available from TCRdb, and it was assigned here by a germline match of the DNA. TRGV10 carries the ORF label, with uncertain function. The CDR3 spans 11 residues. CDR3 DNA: TGCGCGGGAACTTGTTATTATAAGAAACTCTTT. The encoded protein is CAGTCYYKKLF.

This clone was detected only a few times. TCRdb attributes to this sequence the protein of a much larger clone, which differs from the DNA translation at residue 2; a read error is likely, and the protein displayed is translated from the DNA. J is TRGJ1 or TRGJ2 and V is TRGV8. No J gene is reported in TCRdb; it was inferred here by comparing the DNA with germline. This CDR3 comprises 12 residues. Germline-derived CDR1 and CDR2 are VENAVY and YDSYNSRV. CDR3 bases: TGTACCACCTGGGATTTCCGGGGAGCGAAACTCTTT. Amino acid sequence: CTTWDFRGAKLF.

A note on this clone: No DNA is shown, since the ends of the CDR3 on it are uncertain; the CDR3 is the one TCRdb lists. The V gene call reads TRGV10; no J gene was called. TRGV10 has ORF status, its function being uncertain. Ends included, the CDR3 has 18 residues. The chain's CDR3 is CAAWVPIIRNSLAVEQHF.

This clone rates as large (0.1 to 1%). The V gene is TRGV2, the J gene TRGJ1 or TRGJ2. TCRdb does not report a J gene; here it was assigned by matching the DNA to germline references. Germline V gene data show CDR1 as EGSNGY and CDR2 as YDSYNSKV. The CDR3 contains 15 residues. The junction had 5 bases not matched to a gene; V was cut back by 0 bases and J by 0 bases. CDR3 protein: CATWDGFPNYYKKLF. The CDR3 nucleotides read TGTGCCACCTGGGACGGGTTCCCGAATTATTATAAGAAACTCTTT.

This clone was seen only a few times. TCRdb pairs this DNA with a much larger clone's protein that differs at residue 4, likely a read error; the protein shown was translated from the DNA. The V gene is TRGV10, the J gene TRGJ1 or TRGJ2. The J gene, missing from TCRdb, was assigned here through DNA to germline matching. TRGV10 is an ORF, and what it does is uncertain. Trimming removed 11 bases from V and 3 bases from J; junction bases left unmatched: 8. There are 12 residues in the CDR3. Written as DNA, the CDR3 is TGTGCTGCGCGGGTTTCTTATTATAAGAAACTCTTT. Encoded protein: CAARVSYYKKLF.